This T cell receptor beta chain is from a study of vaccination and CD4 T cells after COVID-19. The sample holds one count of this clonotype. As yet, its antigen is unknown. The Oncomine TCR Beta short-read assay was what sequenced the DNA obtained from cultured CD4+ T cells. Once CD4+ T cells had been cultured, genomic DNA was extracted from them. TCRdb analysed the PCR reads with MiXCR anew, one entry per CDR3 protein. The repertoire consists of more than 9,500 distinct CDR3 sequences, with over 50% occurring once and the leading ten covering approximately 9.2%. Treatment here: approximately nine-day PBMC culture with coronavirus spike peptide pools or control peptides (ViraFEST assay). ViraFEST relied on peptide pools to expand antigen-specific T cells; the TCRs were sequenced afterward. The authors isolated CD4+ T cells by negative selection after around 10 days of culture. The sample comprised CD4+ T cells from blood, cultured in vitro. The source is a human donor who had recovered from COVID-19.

For the CDR3, the DNA is TGTGCCAGCAGTGGGCCGGGGACTAGCGAGCCCTACGAGCAGTACTTC. The encoded protein is CASSGPGTSEPYEQYF. The V call is TRBV28, the J call TRBJ2-7; 10 bases match TRBD2. Germline V CDR1 and CDR2: MDHEN, SYDVKM. The junction had 9 bases not matched to a gene; V was cut back by 5 bases and J by 2 bases. This CDR3 region has 16 residues.